The source of this TCR beta chain is a study of shared clonotypes between healthy human individuals (TCRdb year 2020). With regard to the full study: A couple of women and a few men aged 18 to 49 years were included in the cohort. For each donor, CD4 naive and CD4 memory were each run on three plates, CD8 naive on two plates, and CD8 memory on one plate. To estimate repertoire size and how much clonotypes are shared between individuals, the study performed deep sequencing of blood TCR repertoires from roughly five healthy adults. Per donor, leukapheresis produced somewhere between about 0.94 and 9.5 billion PBMCs. To increase sequencing depth and limit assay-specific biases, TCR repertoire library preparation and sequencing were carried out by different laboratories using diverse techniques. The paper's findings and limits, for the study overall: Based on pairwise subsampling, the degree of clonotype sharing among donors was expected to be affected by sequencing depth. Estimated clonotype richness was generally larger for naive than for memory subsets. Sampling was limited to blood, and TCR repertoires in tissue likely differ from TCR repertoires in blood. Across four donors, approximately 5% of naive CD4, more than 3% of naive CD8, under 2.5% of memory CD4, and roughly 0.41% of memory CD8 clonotypes were shared. Rarefaction of sorted-subset datasets indicated incomplete sequencing despite the large sequencing depth. The small number of donors limited the genetic and exposure-history diversity represented. Compared with non-shared clonotypes, the clonotypes found in all four sorted-subset donors had higher generation probabilities.

Using the deep immunoSEQ assay, multiplex PCR amplified TCR CDR3 regions from genomic DNA. Genomic DNA extracted from each cell subset was distributed evenly over all wells of several immunoSEQ 96-well plates, and each plate served as one replicate. Each replicate PCR for sorted subsets received roughly 200 ng genomic DNA, equal to around 32,000 T cell genomes. Purified libraries were quantified with a Qubit 3.0 fluorometer, sized on a Bioanalyzer 2100, and re-quantified with the KAPA Library Quantification kit. Every immunoSEQ 96-well plate was sequenced on a dedicated single-read 150-cycle Illumina NextSeq 550 flow cell. As for the authors' bioinformatics: Because the immunoSEQ output included only junctional sequences and no quality scores, the filtering could not be the same as the filtering used for full-length reads. To assign V/J genes and CDR3, sequences were annotated against IMGT germline references using PyIR, a Python wrapper for IgBLAST v1.9. Reads with weak V/J assignments (E-value above 1e-6), missing CDR3, stop codons, out-of-frame junctions, or ambiguous translated residues were removed. V3J clonotypes were defined by identical inferred V gene, J gene, and CDR3 amino acid sequence. To compute the percentage overlap between repertoires, the number of shared unique clonotypes was divided by the size of the smaller repertoire. RTK rarefaction, the Chao1 estimator, and Recon v2.1 estimates of unobserved clonotypes were used to assess repertoire richness. Generation probabilities for all TCRbeta clonotypes obtained by the gDNA method from a handful of donors were computed using OLGA. Entries here come from immuneACCESS through TCRdb and include only in-frame sequences with V and J called. Some clones fail to appear in such tables; in the studies checked, an unresolved V gene covers under half of the shortfall, and the cause of the remainder is unknown. The DNA was the basis for D and trimming; V, J and clone size are from that table. The sample records about 1.5 million clones, around 98% of which are singletons. Together, the top ten hold roughly 0.4% of the sample.

Healthy HIV-negative adults with no recently reported acute infections or vaccinations were included as donors. Every donor was a Caucasian adult living in Nashville, Tennessee, USA. CD4+ T cells were enriched by magnetic negative selection, after which naive cells were positively selected on CD45RA and the negative fraction was taken as the memory subset. Blood was obtained by leukapheresis, after which PBMCs were separated by Ficoll-Histopaque density gradient centrifugation and cryopreserved in liquid nitrogen vapor phase. Analytical flow cytometry was used to check the purity and quantity of every magnetically sorted T cell population. Each sorted fraction had its genomic DNA isolated and then quantified by UV absorbance on a Nanodrop 2000c. On this clone itself: Its antigen is unknown. The record has no base qualities; no much larger clone is one base away.

This TCR was sampled from a young man in good health. The sequenced material came from naive CD4+ T cells sorted from blood. This specimen's cell subset or site label, interpreted: CD45RA+ positively selected.

The DNA is TGTGCCAGCAGCCGAAGAGACAGGGCAGACACTGAAGCTTTCTTT. Its translation reads: CASSRRDRADTEAFF. Recombination joined TRBV7-8 with TRBJ1-1, with 7 bases matching TRBD1. Unmatched junction bases come to 9, with V trimmed by 5 bases and J by 3 bases. CDR1 and CDR2 are drawn from the germline V gene: SGHVS, FQNEAQ. Including the terminal cysteine and phenylalanine, the CDR3 comprises 15 residues. Only CDR3 DNA remains: 45 bases, in frame from the first base.